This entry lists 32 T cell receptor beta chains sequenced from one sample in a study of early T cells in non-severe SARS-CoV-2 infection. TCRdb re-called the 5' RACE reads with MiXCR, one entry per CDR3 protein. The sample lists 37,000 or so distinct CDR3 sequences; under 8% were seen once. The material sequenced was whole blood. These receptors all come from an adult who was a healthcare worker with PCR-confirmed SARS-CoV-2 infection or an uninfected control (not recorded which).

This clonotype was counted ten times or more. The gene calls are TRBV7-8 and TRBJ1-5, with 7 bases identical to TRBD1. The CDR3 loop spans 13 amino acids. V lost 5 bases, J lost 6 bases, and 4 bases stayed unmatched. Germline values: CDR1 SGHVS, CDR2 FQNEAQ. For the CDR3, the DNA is TGTGCCAGCAGCGCGGACAGGCGTCAGCCCCAGCATTTT. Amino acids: CASSADRRQPQHF.

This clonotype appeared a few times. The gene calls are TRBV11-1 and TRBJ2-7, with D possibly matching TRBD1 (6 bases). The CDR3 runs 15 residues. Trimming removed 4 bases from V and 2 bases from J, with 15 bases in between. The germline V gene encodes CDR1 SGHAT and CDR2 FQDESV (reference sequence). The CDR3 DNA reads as TGTGCCAGCAGCTCCCCTTGGGACAAGCCCTACGAGCAGTACTTC. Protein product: CASSSPWDKPYEQYF.

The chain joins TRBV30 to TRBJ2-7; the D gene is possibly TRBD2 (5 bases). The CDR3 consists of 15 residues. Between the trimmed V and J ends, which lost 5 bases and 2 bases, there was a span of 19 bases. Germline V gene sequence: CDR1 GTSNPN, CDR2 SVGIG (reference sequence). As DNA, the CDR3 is TGTGCCTGGTTTGCGGCCGGGAAGACAACCTACGAGCAGTACTTC. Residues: CAWFAAGKTTYEQYF.

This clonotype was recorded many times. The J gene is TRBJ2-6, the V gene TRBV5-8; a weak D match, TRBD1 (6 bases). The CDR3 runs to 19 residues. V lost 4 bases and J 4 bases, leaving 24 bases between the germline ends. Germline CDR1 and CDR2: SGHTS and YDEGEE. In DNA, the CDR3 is TGTGCCAGCAGCCAAATGAAAGCCTCAGGGGCTACCGGGGCCAACGTCCTGACTTTC. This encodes CASSQMKASGATGANVLTF.

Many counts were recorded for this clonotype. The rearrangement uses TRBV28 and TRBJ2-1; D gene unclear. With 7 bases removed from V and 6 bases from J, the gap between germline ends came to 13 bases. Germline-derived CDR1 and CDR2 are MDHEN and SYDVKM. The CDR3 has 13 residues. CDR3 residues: CASTGSAFNEQFF. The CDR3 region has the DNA TGTGCCAGCACAGGATCAGCGTTCAATGAGCAGTTCTTC.

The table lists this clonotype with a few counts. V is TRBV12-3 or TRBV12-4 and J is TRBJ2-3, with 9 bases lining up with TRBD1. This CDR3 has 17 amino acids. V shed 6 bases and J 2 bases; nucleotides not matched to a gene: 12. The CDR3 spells CASSQSGTGSLTDTQYF. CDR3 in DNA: TGTGCCAGCAGCCAATCCGGGACAGGGTCCCTCACAGATACGCAGTATTTT.

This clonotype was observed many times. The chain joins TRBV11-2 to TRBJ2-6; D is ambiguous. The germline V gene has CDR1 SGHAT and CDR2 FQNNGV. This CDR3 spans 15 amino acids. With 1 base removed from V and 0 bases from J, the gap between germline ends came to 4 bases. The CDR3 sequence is CASSLGISGANVLTF. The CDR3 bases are TGTGCCAGCAGCTTAGGTATCTCTGGGGCCAACGTCCTGACTTTC.

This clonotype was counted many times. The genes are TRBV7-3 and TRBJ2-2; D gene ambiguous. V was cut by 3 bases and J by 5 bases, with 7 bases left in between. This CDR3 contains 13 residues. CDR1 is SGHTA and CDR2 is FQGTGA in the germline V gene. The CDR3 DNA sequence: TGTGCCAGCAGCTTGGAAGGAACCGGGGAGCTGTTTTTT. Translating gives CASSLEGTGELFF.

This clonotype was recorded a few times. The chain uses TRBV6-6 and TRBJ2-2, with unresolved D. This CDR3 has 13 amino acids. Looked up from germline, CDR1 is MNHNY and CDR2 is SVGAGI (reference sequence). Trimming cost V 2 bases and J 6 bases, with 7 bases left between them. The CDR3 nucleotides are TGTGCCAGCAGTTACCAGGCCCCCGGGGAGCTGTTTTTT. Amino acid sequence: CASSYQAPGELFF.

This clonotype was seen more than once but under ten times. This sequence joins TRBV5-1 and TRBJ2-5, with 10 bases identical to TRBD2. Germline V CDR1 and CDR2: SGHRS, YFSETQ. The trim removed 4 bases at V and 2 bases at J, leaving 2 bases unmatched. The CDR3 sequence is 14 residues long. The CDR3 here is CASSTGLAQETQYF. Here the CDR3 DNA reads TGCGCCAGCAGCACGGGACTAGCGCAAGAGACCCAGTACTTC.

The CDR3 protein is CASKSHGDYGYTF. The CDR3 DNA reads as TGCGCCAGCAAATCACACGGAGACTATGGCTACACCTTC. The gene calls are TRBV10-2 and TRBJ1-2; D gene uncertain. This CDR3 has 13 amino acids. Trimming removed 7 bases at V and 3 bases at J, with 12 bases between. Germline CDR1 WSHSY, CDR2 SAAADI.

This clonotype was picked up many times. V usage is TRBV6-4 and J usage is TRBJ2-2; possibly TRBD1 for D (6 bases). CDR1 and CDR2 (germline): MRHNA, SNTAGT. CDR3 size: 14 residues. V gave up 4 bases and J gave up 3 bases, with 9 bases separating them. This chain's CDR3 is CASSARTDTGELFF. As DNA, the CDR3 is TGTGCCAGCAGTGCTCGGACAGACACCGGGGAGCTGTTTTTT.

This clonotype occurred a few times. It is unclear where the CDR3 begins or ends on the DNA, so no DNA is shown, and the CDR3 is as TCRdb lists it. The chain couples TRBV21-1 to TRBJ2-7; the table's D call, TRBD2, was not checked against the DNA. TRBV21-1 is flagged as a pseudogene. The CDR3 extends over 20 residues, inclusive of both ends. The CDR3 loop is CASSKARGSAVAGGTYEQYF.

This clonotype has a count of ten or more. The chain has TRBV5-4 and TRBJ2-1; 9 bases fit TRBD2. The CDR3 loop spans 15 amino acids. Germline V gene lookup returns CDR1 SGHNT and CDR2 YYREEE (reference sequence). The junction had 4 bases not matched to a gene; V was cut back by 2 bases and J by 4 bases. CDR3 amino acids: CASSLSSGMYNEQFF. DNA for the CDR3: TGTGCCAGCAGCTTATCTAGCGGGATGTACAATGAGCAGTTCTTC. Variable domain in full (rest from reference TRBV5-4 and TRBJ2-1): ETGVTQSPTHLIKTRGQQVTLRCSSQSGHNTVSWYQQALGQGPQFIFQYYREEENGRGNFPPRFSGLQFPNYSSELNVNALELDDSALYLCASSLSSGMYNEQFFGPGTRLTVL.

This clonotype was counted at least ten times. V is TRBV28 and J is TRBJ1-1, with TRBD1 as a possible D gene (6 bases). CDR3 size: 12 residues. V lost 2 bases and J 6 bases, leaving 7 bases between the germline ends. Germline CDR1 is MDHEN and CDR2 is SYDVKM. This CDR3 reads CASSLRGAEAFF. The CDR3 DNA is TGTGCCAGCAGTTTAAGGGGGGCTGAAGCTTTCTTT.

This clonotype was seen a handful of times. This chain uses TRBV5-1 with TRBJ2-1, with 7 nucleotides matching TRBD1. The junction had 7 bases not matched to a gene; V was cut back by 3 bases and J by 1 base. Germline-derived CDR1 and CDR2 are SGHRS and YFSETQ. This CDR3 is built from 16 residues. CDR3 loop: CASSSRVTGSYNEQFF. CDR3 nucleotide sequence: TGCGCCAGCAGCTCCCGGGTGACAGGGTCCTACAATGAGCAGTTCTTC.

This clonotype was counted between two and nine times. CDR3 DNA sequence: TGTGCCAGCAGAATTTCGGGCGGAAAAAACATTCAGTACTTC. Protein: CASRISGGKNIQYF. The chain combines TRBV12-3 or TRBV12-4 with TRBJ2-4; D remains unclear. This CDR3 contains 14 residues. The ends were cut back, 6 bases at V and 4 bases at J, with 13 bases in the middle.

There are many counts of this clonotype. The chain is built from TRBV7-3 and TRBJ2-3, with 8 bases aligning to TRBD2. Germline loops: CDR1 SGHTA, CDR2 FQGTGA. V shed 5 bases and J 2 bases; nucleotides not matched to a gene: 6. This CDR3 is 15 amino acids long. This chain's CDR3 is CASSPSGSYTDTQYF. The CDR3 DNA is TGTGCCAGCAGCCCCAGCGGGAGTTACACAGATACGCAGTATTTT.

The CDR3 sequence is CASSLVVTSGRDEQFF. CDR3 sequence (DNA): TGTGCCAGCAGCTTAGTCGTGACTAGCGGGAGGGATGAGCAGTTCTTC. The rearrangement uses TRBV7-2 and TRBJ2-1; TRBD2 matches at 14 bases. V shed 1 base, J shed 8 bases, and the junction held 4 bases outside the gene matches. In germline, CDR1 is SGHTA, CDR2 FQGNSA. The length of the CDR3 is 16 residues.

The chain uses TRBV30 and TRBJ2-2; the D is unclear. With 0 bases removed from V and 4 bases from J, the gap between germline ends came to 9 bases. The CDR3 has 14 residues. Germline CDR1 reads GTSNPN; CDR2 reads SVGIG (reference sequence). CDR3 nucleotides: TGTGCCTGGAGTGTGGTCTTATCCACCGGGGAGCTGTTTTTT. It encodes CAWSVVLSTGELFF.

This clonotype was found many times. The CDR3 sequence is CASSDPEGGAYEQYF. The CDR3 DNA follows: TGCGCCAGCAGCGACCCCGAAGGTGGGGCCTACGAGCAGTACTTC. The V call is TRBV10-2, the J call TRBJ2-7; D gene unclear. This CDR3 has 15 amino acids. The germline V and J ends were trimmed by 6 bases and 2 bases, with 17 bases remaining between them. Germline CDR1 WSHSY, CDR2 SAAADI.

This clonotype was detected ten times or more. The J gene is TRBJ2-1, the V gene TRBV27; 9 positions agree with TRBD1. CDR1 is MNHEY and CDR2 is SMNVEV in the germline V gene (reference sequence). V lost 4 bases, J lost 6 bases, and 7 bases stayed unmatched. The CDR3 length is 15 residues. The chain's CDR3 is CASSSPGTGRNEQFF. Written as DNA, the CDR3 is TGTGCCAGCAGTTCCCCCGGGACAGGGCGCAATGAGCAGTTCTTC.

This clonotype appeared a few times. The CDR3 reads CASSPGEDEQYF. The CDR3 nucleotides are TGTGCCAGCAGCCCAGGGGAGGACGAGCAGTACTTC. The chain is built from TRBV7-9 and TRBJ2-7; TRBD1 or TRBD2 may be the D gene (6 bases each). The CDR3 extends over 12 amino acids. Germline V gives CDR1 SEHNR, CDR2 FQNEAQ (reference sequence). V was shortened by 5 bases and J by 5 bases, with 10 bases between the two germline ends.

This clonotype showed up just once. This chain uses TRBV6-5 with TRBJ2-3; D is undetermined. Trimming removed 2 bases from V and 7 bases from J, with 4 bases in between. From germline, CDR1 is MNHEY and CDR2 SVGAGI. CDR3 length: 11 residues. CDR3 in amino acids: CASSYTNTQYF. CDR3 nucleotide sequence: TGTGCCAGCAGTTACACCAATACGCAGTATTTT.

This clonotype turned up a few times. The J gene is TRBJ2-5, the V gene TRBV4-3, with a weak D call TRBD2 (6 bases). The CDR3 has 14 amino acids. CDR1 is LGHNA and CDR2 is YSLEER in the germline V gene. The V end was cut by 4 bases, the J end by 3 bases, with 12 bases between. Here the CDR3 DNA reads TGCGCCAGCAGCCTCGGGAGAACCAAAGAGACCCAGTACTTC. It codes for CASSLGRTKETQYF.

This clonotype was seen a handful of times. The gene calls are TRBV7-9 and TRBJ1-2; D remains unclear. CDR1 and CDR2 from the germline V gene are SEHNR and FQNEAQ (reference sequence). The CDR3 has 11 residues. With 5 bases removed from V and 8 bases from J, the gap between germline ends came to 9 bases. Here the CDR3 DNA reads TGTGCCAGCAGCATCTATAGAGGCTACACCTTC. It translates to CASSIYRGYTF.

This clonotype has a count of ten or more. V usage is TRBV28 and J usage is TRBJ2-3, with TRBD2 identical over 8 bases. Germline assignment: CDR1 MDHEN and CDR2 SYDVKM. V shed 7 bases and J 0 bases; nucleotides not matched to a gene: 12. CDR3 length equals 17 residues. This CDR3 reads CASNPLGASGSTDTQYF. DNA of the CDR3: TGTGCCAGCAACCCCCTCGGGGCTAGCGGGAGCACAGATACGCAGTATTTT.

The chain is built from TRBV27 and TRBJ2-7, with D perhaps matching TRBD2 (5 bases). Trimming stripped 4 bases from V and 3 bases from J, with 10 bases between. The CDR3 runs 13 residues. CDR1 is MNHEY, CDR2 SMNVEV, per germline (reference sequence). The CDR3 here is CASSWASSYEQYF. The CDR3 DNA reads TGTGCCAGCAGTTGGGCTAGCAGCTACGAGCAGTACTTC.

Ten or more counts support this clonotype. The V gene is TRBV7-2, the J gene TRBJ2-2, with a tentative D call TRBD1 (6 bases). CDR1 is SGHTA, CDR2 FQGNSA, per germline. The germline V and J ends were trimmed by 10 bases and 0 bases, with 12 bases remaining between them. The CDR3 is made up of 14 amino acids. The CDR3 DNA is TGTGCCACAGGGGACGGAGCGAACACCGGGGAGCTGTTTTTT. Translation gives CATGDGANTGELFF.

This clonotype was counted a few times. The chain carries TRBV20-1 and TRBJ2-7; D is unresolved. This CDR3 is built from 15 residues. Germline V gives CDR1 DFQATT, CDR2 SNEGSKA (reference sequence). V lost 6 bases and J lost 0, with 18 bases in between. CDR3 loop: CSAAWLTPNSYEQYF. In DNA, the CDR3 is TGCAGTGCCGCCTGGCTAACCCCTAACTCCTACGAGCAGTACTTC.

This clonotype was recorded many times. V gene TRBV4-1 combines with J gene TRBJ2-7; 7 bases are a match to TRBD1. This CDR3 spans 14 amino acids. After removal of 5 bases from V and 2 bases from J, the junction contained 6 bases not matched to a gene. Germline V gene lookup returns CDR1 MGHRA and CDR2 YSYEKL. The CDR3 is CASSYQQGPYEQYF. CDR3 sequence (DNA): TGCGCCAGCAGCTACCAACAGGGGCCCTACGAGCAGTACTTC.

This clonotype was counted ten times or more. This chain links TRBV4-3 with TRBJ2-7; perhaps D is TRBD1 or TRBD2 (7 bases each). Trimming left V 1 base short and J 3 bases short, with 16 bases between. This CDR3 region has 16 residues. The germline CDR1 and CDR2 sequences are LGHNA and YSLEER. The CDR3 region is CASSQANRGGIYEQYF. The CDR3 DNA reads TGCGCCAGCAGCCAAGCAAACAGGGGAGGGATCTACGAGCAGTACTTC.